This TCR beta chain came from a study of PD-1 blockade in classical Hodgkin lymphoma. The data were produced by immunoSEQ multiplex PCR, yet TCRdb's version contains in-frame clones alone and is incomplete. The table records 20,000 to 25,000 clones, roughly 94% of them present only once. Worth noting for this clone: Its antigen is not identified.

Stated time point: newly diagnosed, previously untreated cHL patient sample. In germline, CDR1 is MGHRA, CDR2 YSYEKL. The CDR3 sequence is 17 residues long. V was cut by 0 bases and J by 3 bases, with 17 bases left in between. Whole-study findings and limits: Compared with healthy donors, newly diagnosed patients reportedly showed lower baseline TCR diversity.

This sequence was found in a human donor with classical Hodgkin lymphoma. The sequenced sample consisted of peripheral blood mononuclear cells (PBMCs). The chain recombines TRBV4-1 with TRBJ2-5; D could derive from TRBD1 or TRBD2 (7 bases each). DNA of the CDR3: TGCGCCAGCAGCCAAGACCGGCAGGGGGGGCTCAAAGAGACCCAGTACTTC. Its translation: CASSQDRQGGLKETQYF.